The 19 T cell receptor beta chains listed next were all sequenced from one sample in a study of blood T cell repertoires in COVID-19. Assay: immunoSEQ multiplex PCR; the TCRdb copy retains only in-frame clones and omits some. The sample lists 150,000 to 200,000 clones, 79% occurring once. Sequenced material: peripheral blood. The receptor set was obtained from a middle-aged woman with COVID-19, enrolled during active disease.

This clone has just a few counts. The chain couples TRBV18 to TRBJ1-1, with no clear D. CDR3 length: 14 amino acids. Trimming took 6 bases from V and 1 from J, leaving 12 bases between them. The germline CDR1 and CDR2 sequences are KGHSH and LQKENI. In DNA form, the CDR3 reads TGTGCCAGCTCCCTAACCCGGGAGAACACTGAAGCTTTCTTT. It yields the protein CASSLTRENTEAFF.

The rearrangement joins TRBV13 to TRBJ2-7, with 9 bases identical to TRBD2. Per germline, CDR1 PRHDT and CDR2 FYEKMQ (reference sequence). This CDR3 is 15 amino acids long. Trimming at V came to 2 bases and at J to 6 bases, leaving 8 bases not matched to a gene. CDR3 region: CASSLMGLASGEQYF. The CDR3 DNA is TGTGCCAGCAGCTTAATGGGACTAGCTTCGGGCGAGCAGTACTTC. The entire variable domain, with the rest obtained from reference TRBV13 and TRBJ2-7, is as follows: AAGVIQSPRHLIKEKRETATLKCYPIPRHDTVYWYQQGPGQDPQFLISFYEKMQSDKGSIPDRFSAQQFSDYHSELNMSSLELGDSALYFCASSLMGLASGEQYFGPGTRLTVT.

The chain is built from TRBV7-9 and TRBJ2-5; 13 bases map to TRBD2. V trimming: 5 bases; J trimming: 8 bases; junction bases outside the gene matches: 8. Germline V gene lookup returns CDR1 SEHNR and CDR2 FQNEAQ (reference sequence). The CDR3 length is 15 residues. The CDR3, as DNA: TGTGCCAGCAGCCCCCGGACTAGCGGGGGCCAAACCCAGTACTTC. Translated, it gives CASSPRTSGGQTQYF.

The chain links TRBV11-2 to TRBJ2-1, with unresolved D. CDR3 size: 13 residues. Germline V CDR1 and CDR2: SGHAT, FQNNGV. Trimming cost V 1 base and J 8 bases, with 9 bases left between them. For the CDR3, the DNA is TGTGCCAGCAGCTTAGTCGCGGTACATGAGCAGTTCTTC. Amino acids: CASSLVAVHEQFF.

As DNA, the CDR3 is TGTGCCAGCAGTCAACACCCCACCGGGACATTGAACACTGAAGCTTTCTTT. Its protein is CASSQHPTGTLNTEAFF. V gene TRBV6-6 combines with J gene TRBJ1-1, with D possibly TRBD1 on 6 matching bases. Trimming removed 5 bases at V and 0 bases at J, with 19 bases between. The V gene's germline CDR1 is MNHNY and CDR2 SVGAGI (reference sequence). This CDR3 has 17 residues.

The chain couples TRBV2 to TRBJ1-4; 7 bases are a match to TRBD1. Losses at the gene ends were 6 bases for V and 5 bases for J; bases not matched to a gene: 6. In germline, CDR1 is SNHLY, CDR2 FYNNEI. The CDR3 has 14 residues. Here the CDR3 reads CASSPRQGNEKLFF. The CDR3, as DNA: TGTGCCAGCAGCCCCCGACAGGGAAATGAAAAACTGTTTTTT.

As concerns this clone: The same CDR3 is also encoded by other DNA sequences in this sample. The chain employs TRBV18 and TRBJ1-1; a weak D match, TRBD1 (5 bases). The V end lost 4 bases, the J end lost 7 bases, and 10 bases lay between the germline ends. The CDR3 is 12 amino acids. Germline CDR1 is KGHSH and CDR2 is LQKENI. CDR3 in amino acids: CASSQADSEAFF. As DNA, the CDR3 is TGTGCCAGCTCACAAGCTGACAGTGAAGCTTTCTTT.

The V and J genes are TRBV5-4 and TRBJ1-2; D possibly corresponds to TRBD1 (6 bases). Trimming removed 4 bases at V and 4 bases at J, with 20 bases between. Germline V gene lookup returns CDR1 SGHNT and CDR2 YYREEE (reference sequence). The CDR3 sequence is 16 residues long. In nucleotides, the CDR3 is TGTGCCAGCAGCCCGACAGGAGGTCCTTTTGGCTATGGCTACACCTTC. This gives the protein CASSPTGGPFGYGYTF.

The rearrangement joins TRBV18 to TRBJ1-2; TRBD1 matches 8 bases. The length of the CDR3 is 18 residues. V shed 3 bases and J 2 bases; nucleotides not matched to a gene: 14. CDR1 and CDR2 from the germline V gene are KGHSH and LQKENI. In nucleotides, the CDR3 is TGTGCCAGCTCACCCATCTGGACAGGGCGTCAGATCAACTATGGCTACACCTTC. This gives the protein CASSPIWTGRQINYGYTF.

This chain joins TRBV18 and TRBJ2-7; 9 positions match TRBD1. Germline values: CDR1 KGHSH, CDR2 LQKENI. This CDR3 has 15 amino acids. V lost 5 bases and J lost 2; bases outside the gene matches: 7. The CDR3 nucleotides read TGTGCCAGCTCAACGCGGGACAGGGTCCCCTACGAGCAGTACTTC. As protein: CASSTRDRVPYEQYF.

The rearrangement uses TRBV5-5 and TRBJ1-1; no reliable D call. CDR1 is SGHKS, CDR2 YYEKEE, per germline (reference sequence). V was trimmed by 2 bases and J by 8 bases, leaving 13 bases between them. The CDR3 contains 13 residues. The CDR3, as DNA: TGTGCCAGCAGCTTAGCGATTACGGGAGAAGCTTTCTTT. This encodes CASSLAITGEAFF.

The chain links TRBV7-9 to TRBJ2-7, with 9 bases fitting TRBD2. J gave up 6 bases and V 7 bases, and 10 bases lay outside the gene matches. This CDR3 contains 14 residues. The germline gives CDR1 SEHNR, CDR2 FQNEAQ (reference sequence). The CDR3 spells CASTMQREAGEQYF. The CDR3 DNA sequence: TGTGCCAGCACCATGCAGCGGGAGGCCGGCGAGCAGTACTTC.

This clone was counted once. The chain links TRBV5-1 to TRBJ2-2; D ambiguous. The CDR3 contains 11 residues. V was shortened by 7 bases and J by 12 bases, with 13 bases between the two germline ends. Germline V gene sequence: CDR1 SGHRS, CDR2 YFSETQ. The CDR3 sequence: CASLGSRQLFF. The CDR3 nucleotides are TGCGCCAGCTTGGGCTCCAGGCAGCTGTTTTTT. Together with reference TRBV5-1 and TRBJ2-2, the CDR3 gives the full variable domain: KAGVTQTPRYLIKTRGQQVTLSCSPISGHRSVSWYQQTPGQGLQFLFEYFSETQRNKGNFPGRFSGRQFSNSRSEMNVSTLELGDSALYLCASLGSRQLFFGEGSRLTVL.

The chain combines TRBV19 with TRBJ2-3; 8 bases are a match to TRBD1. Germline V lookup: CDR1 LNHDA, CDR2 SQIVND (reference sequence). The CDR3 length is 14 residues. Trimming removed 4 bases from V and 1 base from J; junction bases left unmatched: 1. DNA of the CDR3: TGTGCCAGTAGTAAGGGACAGGGCACAGATACGCAGTATTTT. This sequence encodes CASSKGQGTDTQYF.

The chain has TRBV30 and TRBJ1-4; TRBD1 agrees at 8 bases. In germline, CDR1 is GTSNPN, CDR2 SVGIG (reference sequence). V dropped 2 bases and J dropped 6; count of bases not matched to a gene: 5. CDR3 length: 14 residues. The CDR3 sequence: CAWSPGGLDEKLFF. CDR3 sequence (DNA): TGTGCCTGGAGTCCAGGGGGCCTGGATGAAAAACTGTTTTTT.

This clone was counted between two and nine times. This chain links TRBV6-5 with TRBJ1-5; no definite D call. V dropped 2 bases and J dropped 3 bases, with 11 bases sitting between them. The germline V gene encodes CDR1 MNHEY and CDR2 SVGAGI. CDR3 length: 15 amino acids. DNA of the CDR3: TGTGCCAGCAGTTACGATTGGCAGAACAATCAGCCCCAGCATTTT. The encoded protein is CASSYDWQNNQPQHF.

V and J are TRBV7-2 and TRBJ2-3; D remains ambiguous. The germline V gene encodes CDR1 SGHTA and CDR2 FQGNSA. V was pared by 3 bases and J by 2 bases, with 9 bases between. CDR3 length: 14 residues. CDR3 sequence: CASSFRGTTDTQYF. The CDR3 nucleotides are TGTGCCAGCAGCTTTCGTGGCACCACAGATACGCAGTATTTT.

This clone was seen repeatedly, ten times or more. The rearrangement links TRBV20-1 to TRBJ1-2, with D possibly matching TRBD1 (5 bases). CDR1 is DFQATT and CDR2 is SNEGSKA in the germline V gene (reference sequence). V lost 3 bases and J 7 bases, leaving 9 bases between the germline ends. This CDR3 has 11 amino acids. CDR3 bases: TGCAGTGCTAGCAGGGATGCTGGCTACACCTTC. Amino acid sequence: CSASRDAGYTF.

The CDR3 loop is CASSPRDSPNTEAFF. In DNA form, the CDR3 reads TGCGCCAGCAGTCCTAGGGACTCCCCGAACACTGAAGCTTTCTTT. The chain is built from TRBV4-1 and TRBJ1-1, with a weak D call TRBD1 (5 bases). The CDR3 spans 15 residues. The V end was cut by 6 bases, the J end by 1 base, with 15 bases between. Germline CDR1 MGHRA, CDR2 YSYEKL.